Sequencing of this TCR beta chain was carried out in a study of T cell repertoires in ileal Crohn's disease. Study summary: Around 40% were active smokers at surgery; median disease duration was roughly 7.9 years. About half of patients got postoperative therapy: some 11 thiopurines, under 20 anti-TNF. Regarding the study as a whole: Sorted CD8 T cells held more high-frequency clones than CD4. Postoperative endoscopy occurred within one year, median about 7 months.

Time point reported: neoterminal ileum biopsy at postoperative endoscopy, about 6 months after surgery. On this clone itself: Its matching antigen is unknown.

The CDR3 is made up of 14 amino acids. The germline V gene encodes CDR1 MNHEY and CDR2 SVGAGI. V shed 7 bases and J shed 4 bases, with 16 bases lying between them. Clones were read by immunoSEQ multiplex PCR, and TCRdb kept only the in-frame ones, dropping some. The table has about 13,000 clones, 78% seen once. Sequencing was performed on ileal tissue. The V gene is TRBV6-5, the J gene TRBJ1-2; possibly TRBD1 for D (5 bases). This clonotype originated in an adult with Crohn's disease. The CDR3 nucleotides are TGTGCCAGCACCAGTAGAGACGGGGGCTATGGCTACACCTTC. This sequence encodes CASTSRDGGYGYTF.